These T cell receptor beta chains were read from a single sample in a study of blood T cell repertoires in COVID-19. Repertoires were generated with immunoSEQ multiplex PCR, while TCRdb's copy carries only in-frame clones and drops some. Of about 150,000 clones in the sample, roughly 83% were seen once. Sequencing input: peripheral blood. Every receptor here comes from a man younger than 30 with active or convalescent COVID-19. CDR3s include the opening cysteine and the closing phenylalanine or tryptophan. A D gene is named only where the DNA matches it firmly. The size of a clone is reported for some rows only, either as once, few or many, or as a class for expanded clones.

DNA: TGTGCCAGCAGCCGCGGGGGGAGCTCCTACAATGAGCAGTTCTTC
CDR3: CASSRGGSSYNEQFF
size: NA
J: TRBJ2-1
length: 15
D: TRBD2
V: TRBV6-5

DNA: TGTGCCAGCAGCCCACATCAGGGACTAGCGGGAGGGAATGAGCAGTTCTTC
CDR3: CASSPHQGLAGGNEQFF
size: NA
J: TRBJ2-1
length: 17
D: TRBD2
V: TRBV4-2

DNA: TGTGCCAGCAGTAGGGGACTAGCGGGAGGGAATGAGCAGTTCTTC
CDR3: CASSRGLAGGNEQFF
size: NA
J: TRBJ2-1
length: 15
D: TRBD2
V: TRBV6-2/TRBV6-3

DNA: TGCGCCAGCAGCCAAGAAGCTGGTACGCAGTATTTT
CDR3: CASSQEAGTQYF
size: NA
J: TRBJ2-3
length: 12
D: NA
V: TRBV4-1

DNA: TGTGCCAGCAAGGCCAGCGGCTACGAGCAGTACTTC
CDR3: CASKASGYEQYF
size: NA
J: TRBJ2-7
length: 12
D: NA
V: TRBV6-6

DNA: TGCAGCGGTGGAGACAGGGTGAACACTGAAGCTTTCTTT
CDR3: CSGGDRVNTEAFF
size: few
J: TRBJ1-1
length: 13
D: TRBD1
V: TRBV29-1

DNA: TGTGCCAGCAGCTTGGGGACTAGCGGGGGGCGGAACACCGGGGAGCTGTTTTTT
CDR3: CASSLGTSGGRNTGELFF
size: NA
J: TRBJ2-2
length: 18
D: TRBD2
V: TRBV5-4

DNA: TGTGCCACCAGTGATCATAGCGGGAGGAGCACAGATACGCAGTATTTT
CDR3: CATSDHSGRSTDTQYF
size: NA
J: TRBJ2-3
length: 16
D: TRBD2
V: TRBV24-1

DNA: TGTGCCAGCAACCAGCGGGAGCCCGGGGGCAATGAGCAGTTCTTC
CDR3: CASNQREPGGNEQFF
size: NA
J: TRBJ2-1
length: 15
D: TRBD2
V: TRBV6-5

DNA: TGTGCCAGCTCTGTCGACAGGAGCAACACTGAAGCTTTCTTT
CDR3: CASSVDRSNTEAFF
size: NA
J: TRBJ1-1
length: 14
D: NA
V: TRBV18

DNA: TGTGCCAGCAGCGTGCGCGGACTAGCGGGGCTGATCTTC
CDR3: CASSVRGLAGLIF
size: many
J: TRBJ2-1
length: 13
D: TRBD2
V: TRBV9

DNA: TGTGCCAGCAGCTTAGGACTAGCGGTGTCCGTGGGGGAGACCCAGTACTTC
CDR3: CASSLGLAVSVGETQYF
size: NA
J: TRBJ2-5
length: 17
D: TRBD2
V: TRBV4-2

DNA: TGTGCCAGCAGCCCCACCGACAGGGCCTACGAGCAGTACTTC
CDR3: CASSPTDRAYEQYF
size: NA
J: TRBJ2-7
length: 14
D: TRBD1
V: TRBV7-7

DNA: TGTGCCAGCAGTTACCCCATCACCGACAGTCCTGCAAATACGCAGTATTTT
CDR3: CASSYPITDSPANTQYF
size: once
J: TRBJ2-3
length: 17
D: NA
V: TRBV6-2/TRBV6-3

DNA: TGCGCCAGCAGCTTGGCAGGGACAGGGAGTCGCAATCAGCCCCAGCATTTT
CDR3: CASSLAGTGSRNQPQHF
size: NA
J: TRBJ1-5
length: 17
D: TRBD1
V: TRBV5-1

DNA: TGTGCCAGCAGCTCAAGCGGGAGGGGGAACGAGCAGTACTTC
CDR3: CASSSSGRGNEQYF
size: NA
J: TRBJ2-7
length: 14
D: TRBD2
V: TRBV7-9

DNA: TGTGCCATGGGAGCGGGGGGGCCTCAAGATGAGCAGTTCTTC
CDR3: CAMGAGGPQDEQFF
size: NA
J: TRBJ2-1
length: 14
D: TRBD2
V: TRBV10-3

DNA: TGTGCCAGCAGCCATACAGGGGGCGGCGAGCAGTACTTC
CDR3: CASSHTGGGEQYF
size: NA
J: TRBJ2-7
length: 13
D: TRBD1
V: TRBV3-1/TRBV3-2

DNA: TGTGCCAGCAGAATCGCAAGTGGGAGTGAGCAGTTCTTC
CDR3: CASRIASGSEQFF
size: NA
J: TRBJ2-1
length: 13
D: NA
V: TRBV27

DNA: TGTGCCAGCAGCAACGGGGGGAGCCTGCGAATGACAGATACGCAGTATTTT
CDR3: CASSNGGSLRMTDTQYF
size: NA
J: TRBJ2-3
length: 17
D: TRBD2
V: TRBV5-6

DNA: TGTGCCAGCTCACCTACTCCAGGGATGAGTACTCTCCACTTT
CDR3: CASSPTPGMSTLHF
size: NA
J: TRBJ1-6
length: 14
D: NA
V: TRBV18

DNA: TGCAGCGTTGGGACAGGGGGCACCAATCAGCCCCAGCATTTT
CDR3: CSVGTGGTNQPQHF
size: NA
J: TRBJ1-5
length: 14
D: TRBD1
V: TRBV29-1

DNA: TGCGCCAGCAGTCAGGACGGACAGGTCCTCTACGAGCAGTACTTC
CDR3: CASSQDGQVLYEQYF
size: NA
J: TRBJ2-7
length: 15
D: TRBD1
V: TRBV23-1

DNA: TGCAGCGGCGTACTAGCGGGGATCTACAATGAGCAGTTCTTC
CDR3: CSGVLAGIYNEQFF
size: NA
J: TRBJ2-1
length: 14
D: TRBD2
V: TRBV29-1

DNA: TGTGCCAGTAGTGCGACAGGGGTCGGCAATCAGCCCCAGCATTTT
CDR3: CASSATGVGNQPQHF
size: NA
J: TRBJ1-5
length: 15
D: TRBD1
V: TRBV19

DNA: TGTGCCAGCAGTTTCGGGGACAGGGGCCTCTATGGCTACACCTTC
CDR3: CASSFGDRGLYGYTF
size: NA
J: TRBJ1-2
length: 15
D: TRBD1
V: TRBV28

DNA: TGTGCCAGCAGTGATAGGCGAGGGCGTACAGATACGCAGTATTTT
CDR3: CASSDRRGRTDTQYF
size: NA
J: TRBJ2-3
length: 15
D: NA
V: TRBV2

DNA: TGTGCCAGCAGTGACTCGACAGGGGGCTCACCCCTCCACTTT
CDR3: CASSDSTGGSPLHF
size: NA
J: TRBJ1-6
length: 14
D: TRBD1
V: TRBV6-4

DNA: TGTGCCAGCAGTTTACCCGGGTTTTATGGCTACACCTTC
CDR3: CASSLPGFYGYTF
size: NA
J: TRBJ1-2
length: 13
D: NA
V: TRBV28

DNA: TGTGCCAGTAGTATTGGTGTAGGGGTGAGTCAGCCCCAGCATTTT
CDR3: CASSIGVGVSQPQHF
size: NA
J: TRBJ1-5
length: 15
D: NA
V: TRBV19

DNA: TGTGCCAGCAGCTTAGCTGGACTCACCGAGACCCAGTACTTC
CDR3: CASSLAGLTETQYF
size: NA
J: TRBJ2-5
length: 14
D: NA
V: TRBV7-2

DNA: TGCGCCAGCAGCCAAGAGGTTCTAGCGGGAGGCCTCTTTGATACCTACAATGAGCAGTTCTTC
CDR3: CASSQEVLAGGLFDTYNEQFF
size: few
J: TRBJ2-1
length: 21
D: TRBD2
V: TRBV4-1

DNA: TGTGCCAGCAGCAGGGGACAGGGAGGCAATCAGCCCCAGCATTTT
CDR3: CASSRGQGGNQPQHF
size: NA
J: TRBJ1-5
length: 15
D: TRBD1
V: TRBV5-5

DNA: TGCGCCAGCAGCTTGTATGGGACAGGGACCTACAATGAGCAGTTCTTC
CDR3: CASSLYGTGTYNEQFF
size: once
J: TRBJ2-1
length: 16
D: TRBD1
V: TRBV5-1

DNA: TGTGCCAGCAACAGGGATCATACTGGGGCCAACGTCCTGACTTTC
CDR3: CASNRDHTGANVLTF
size: once
J: TRBJ2-6
length: 15
D: NA
V: TRBV2

DNA: TGCGCCAGCAGCCTGGTCGTAAGGGGGTGGGACACTGAAGCTTTCTTT
CDR3: CASSLVVRGWDTEAFF
size: few
J: TRBJ1-1
length: 16
D: NA
V: TRBV4-1

DNA: TGTGCCAGCAGCGTACAGGGGGCGATAGGAGATACGCAGTATTTT
CDR3: CASSVQGAIGDTQYF
size: NA
J: TRBJ2-3
length: 15
D: TRBD1
V: TRBV9

DNA: TGTGCCAGCAGCTTATCAGGGACGAACACCGGGGAGCTGTTTTTT
CDR3: CASSLSGTNTGELFF
size: NA
J: TRBJ2-2
length: 15
D: NA
V: TRBV7-3

DNA: TGTGCCACCAGCAGAGTAACTTTACAGGGCCTTGCCAAAAACATTCAGTACTTC
CDR3: CATSRVTLQGLAKNIQYF
size: once
J: TRBJ2-4
length: 18
D: NA
V: TRBV15

DNA: TGTGCCATCAGTCGAGACACAAACACTGAAGCTTTCTTT
CDR3: CAISRDTNTEAFF
size: NA
J: TRBJ1-1
length: 13
D: NA
V: TRBV10-3

DNA: TGTGCCAGCAGTTACGCCCTTAGTGGCTACACCTTC
CDR3: CASSYALSGYTF
size: NA
J: TRBJ1-2
length: 12
D: NA
V: TRBV6-2/TRBV6-3

DNA: TGTGCCAGCAAAGACAGGCTACCCTACGAGCAGTACTTC
CDR3: CASKDRLPYEQYF
size: NA
J: TRBJ2-7
length: 13
D: NA
V: TRBV2

DNA: TGTGCCAGCAGTTACCCGAACCAGGGAAAAACTTGGGCAGATACGCAGTATTTT
CDR3: CASSYPNQGKTWADTQYF
size: NA
J: TRBJ2-3
length: 18
D: NA
V: TRBV6-2/TRBV6-3

DNA: TGTGCCAGCAGCCAAGAGGTAGGGAGTTGGTATGGCTACACCTTC
CDR3: CASSQEVGSWYGYTF
size: few
J: TRBJ1-2
length: 15
D: NA
V: TRBV3-1/TRBV3-2

DNA: TGTGCCAGCAGTTCGGGACTAGCGGGGGGGCAGGATACGCAGTATTTT
CDR3: CASSSGLAGGQDTQYF
size: NA
J: TRBJ2-3
length: 16
D: TRBD2
V: TRBV2

DNA: TGTGCCAGCTTCACAGGCCTTCGAACTTACGAGCAGTACTTC
CDR3: CASFTGLRTYEQYF
size: NA
J: TRBJ2-7
length: 14
D: NA
V: TRBV6-5

DNA: TGCGCCAGCAGCCAATTACTCCCACTAGTCCCTGGGGCCAACGTCCTGACTTTC
CDR3: CASSQLLPLVPGANVLTF
size: NA
J: TRBJ2-6
length: 18
D: NA
V: TRBV4-1

DNA: TGTGCCAGCAGCGTAACTAGGAACAATGAGCAGTTCTTC
CDR3: CASSVTRNNEQFF
size: NA
J: TRBJ2-1
length: 13
D: NA
V: TRBV9

DNA: TGTGCCAGCAGAACAGGAAGCACAGATACGCAGTATTTT
CDR3: CASRTGSTDTQYF
size: NA
J: TRBJ2-3
length: 13
D: NA
V: TRBV6-5

DNA: TGTGCCAGTAGTATACAGAACAATCAGCCCCAGCATTTT
CDR3: CASSIQNNQPQHF
size: few
J: TRBJ1-5
length: 13
D: NA
V: TRBV19

DNA: TGTGCCACCAGCAGCCAGGACTATGGCTACACCTTC
CDR3: CATSSQDYGYTF
size: few
J: TRBJ1-2
length: 12
D: NA
V: TRBV15

DNA: TGTGCCAGCAGCCAAGATTGGCCGTTTTACCTCTCTGGAAACACCATATATTTT
CDR3: CASSQDWPFYLSGNTIYF
size: NA
J: TRBJ1-3
length: 18
D: NA
V: TRBV3-1/TRBV3-2

DNA: TGCGCCAGCAGCTTTACAGGGGACAGCTACGAGCAGTACTTC
CDR3: CASSFTGDSYEQYF
size: once
J: TRBJ2-7
length: 14
D: TRBD1
V: TRBV5-1

DNA: TGCGCCAGCAGCCAAAGCATCACCCGGGACAGGGGTTACGAGCAGTACTTC
CDR3: CASSQSITRDRGYEQYF
size: few
J: TRBJ2-7
length: 17
D: TRBD1
V: TRBV4-3

DNA: TGTGCCAGCAGTTTGACAGGGGGTCGTACTGGAAACACCATATATTTT
CDR3: CASSLTGGRTGNTIYF
size: NA
J: TRBJ1-3
length: 16
D: TRBD1
V: TRBV6-5

DNA: TGTGCCAGCAGCCCTCGGACAAATCAGCCCCAGCATTTT
CDR3: CASSPRTNQPQHF
size: NA
J: TRBJ1-5
length: 13
D: NA
V: TRBV27

DNA: TGTGCCAGCAGCCTATTCCGAAACCGACAGGCCGCGAATCAGCCCCAGCATTTT
CDR3: CASSLFRNRQAANQPQHF
size: once
J: TRBJ1-5
length: 18
D: NA
V: TRBV6-8

DNA: TGTGCCAGCAGTTCCGACAGCAATTCACCCCTCCACTTT
CDR3: CASSSDSNSPLHF
size: NA
J: TRBJ1-6
length: 13
D: NA
V: TRBV27

DNA: TGCGCCAGCAGTCAAAAAAGGACAGGGAGTGCAAGCAATCAGCCCCAGCATTTT
CDR3: CASSQKRTGSASNQPQHF
size: NA
J: TRBJ1-5
length: 18
D: TRBD1
V: TRBV23-1

DNA: TGCGCCAGCAGCTTTCTAGCGACGAACACCGGGGAGCTGTTTTTT
CDR3: CASSFLATNTGELFF
size: NA
J: TRBJ2-2
length: 15
D: NA
V: TRBV5-1